This TCR beta chain derives from a study of OX40 agonist ivuxolimab in advanced cancers. Overall study: Dose-escalation patients had hepatocellular carcinoma, melanoma, renal cell or head and neck cancer. Whole-study findings and limits: No determination was made of the antigen specificity of the expanded peripheral T cells.

Comments on this clone: Its target is not known.

This table comes from immunoSEQ multiplex PCR, and its TCRdb copy is limited to in-frame clones, with some not included. The sample includes more than 40,000 clones, about 85% of them seen just once. There are 14 residues in the CDR3. V lost 0 bases and J lost 5, with 10 bases in between. The germline CDR1 and CDR2 sequences are SGHAT and FQNNGV. Sequenced here: CD4+ or CD8+ T cells sorted from blood, sampled in a trial of the OX40 agonist ivuxolimab. The TCR sequence derives from an adult with an advanced solid tumor such as melanoma, head and neck, liver or kidney cancer. The V call is TRBV11-2, the J call TRBJ1-2; no clear D gene. CDR3 nucleotides: TGTGCCAGCAGCTTAGATCAGAGCGGATATGGCTACACCTTC. This gives the protein CASSLDQSGYGYTF.